This entry lists 30 T cell receptor beta chains sequenced from one sample in a study of T-cell memory formation after mild COVID-19. TCRdb reprocessed the 5' RACE reads with MiXCR, giving one entry per CDR3 protein. This table has roughly 150,000 distinct CDR3 sequences, 13% to 15% appearing once. The source material was PBMCs or a T cell subset sorted from them (not recorded which). The receptor source for this set is an adult woman who had mild COVID-19 (a few samples of this study predate the infection). Cell type and time point are not known.

CDR3: CASSGKRGGNNEQFF. In DNA form, the CDR3 reads TGTGCCAGCAGTGGCAAGCGGGGGGGCAACAATGAGCAGTTCTTC. The J gene is TRBJ2-1, the V gene TRBV2; 10 bases map to TRBD2. Germline V gene data show CDR1 as SNHLY and CDR2 as FYNNEI. V lost 4 bases, J lost 5 bases, and 5 bases stayed unmatched. This CDR3 has 15 amino acids.

This clonotype showed up many times. CDR3 nucleotide sequence: TGTGCCAGCAGTAGTTCCGAATACAATGAGCAGTTCTTC. Translating gives CASSSSEYNEQFF. The rearrangement links TRBV2 to TRBJ2-1; D not resolved. From germline, CDR1 is SNHLY and CDR2 FYNNEI. Trimming took off 5 bases at V and 4 bases at J, with 9 bases between the two ends. The CDR3 is 13 residues long.

The chain recombines TRBV6-6 with TRBJ1-1; D is perhaps TRBD1 (6 bases). The germline V gene encodes CDR1 MNHNY and CDR2 SVGAGI (reference sequence). Trimming took 2 bases from V and 5 from J, leaving 12 bases between them. The CDR3 spans 14 residues. The chain's CDR3 is CASSYAQGKTEAFF. CDR3 DNA: TGTGCCAGCAGTTACGCCCAGGGGAAGACTGAAGCTTTCTTT.

The J gene is TRBJ2-3, the V gene TRBV5-1, with 8 bases matching TRBD1. Germline values: CDR1 SGHRS, CDR2 YFSETQ. The CDR3 consists of 14 residues. V gave up 3 bases and J gave up 1 base; unmatched junction bases: 1. The CDR3 is CASSSGQGTDTQYF. CDR3 DNA sequence: TGCGCCAGCAGCTCGGGACAGGGCACAGATACGCAGTATTTT.

The chain employs TRBV29-1 and TRBJ2-7; 8 bases align to TRBD1. The CDR3 sequence is 13 residues long. The trim removed 4 bases at V and 0 bases at J, leaving 2 bases unmatched. The germline CDR1 and CDR2 sequences are SQVTM and ANQGSEA. CDR3 in DNA: TGCAGCGTTGGGGACAGGACCTCCTACGAGCAGTACTTC. As protein: CSVGDRTSYEQYF.

This clonotype has a handful of counts. The chain carries TRBV5-1 and TRBJ2-2; TRBD2 might be the D (5 bases). The V and J ends lost 4 bases and 4 bases respectively, with 14 bases between them. CDR3 size: 15 residues. Germline CDR1 is SGHRS and CDR2 is YFSETQ. CDR3 bases: TGCGCCAGCAGCCTCGCCAGCGGCAGCACCGGGGAGCTGTTTTTT. It translates to CASSLASGSTGELFF.

The chain recombines TRBV7-9 with TRBJ2-7, with no clear D. Germline lookup yields CDR1 SEHNR and CDR2 FQNEAQ (reference sequence). Trimming removed 5 bases at V and 2 bases at J, with 10 bases between. The CDR3 loop spans 13 amino acids. The CDR3 DNA follows: TGTGCCAGCAGCCCTCTTTACGCCTACGAGCAGTACTTC. It encodes CASSPLYAYEQYF.

The chain has TRBV10-3 and TRBJ2-1; D perhaps matches TRBD2 (6 bases). The CDR3 is 15 residues long. Per the germline V gene, CDR1 is ENHRY and CDR2 is SYGVKD. V was pared by 2 bases and J by 9 bases, with 17 bases between. The CDR3 region is CAISEPGTAWGEQFF. The CDR3, as DNA: TGTGCCATCAGTGAGCCCGGGACTGCCTGGGGTGAGCAGTTCTTC.

This clonotype has only a few counts. This chain links TRBV7-2 with TRBJ1-5; D is unclear. Between the trimmed V and J ends, which lost 3 bases and 7 bases, there was a span of 7 bases. Germline CDR1 reads SGHTA; CDR2 reads FQGNSA. The CDR3 runs to 12 residues. As DNA, the CDR3 is TGTGCCAGCAGCTTCACACAACAGCCCCAGCATTTT. Its protein product is CASSFTQQPQHF. The full variable domain, completed using reference TRBV7-2 and TRBJ1-5, is GAGVSQSPSNKVTEKGKDVELRCDPISGHTALYWYRQSLGQGLEFLIYFQGNSAPDKSGLPSDRFSAERTGGSVSTLTIQRTQQEDSAVYLCASSFTQQPQHFGDGTRLSIL.

The chain employs TRBV4-2 and TRBJ2-7; D is perhaps TRBD1 (6 bases). V was clipped by 1 base and J by 0 bases, with 13 bases between them. The germline CDR1 and CDR2 sequences are LGHNA and YNFKEQ. The length of the CDR3 is 16 residues. The CDR3 nucleotides read TGTGCCAGCAGCCAAGCAATGTCGGACAGCTCCTACGAGCAGTACTTC. This sequence encodes CASSQAMSDSSYEQYF.

The V gene is TRBV30, the J gene TRBJ1-1; D is possibly TRBD1 (5 bases). Germline values: CDR1 GTSNPN, CDR2 SVGIG (reference sequence). The CDR3 sequence is 11 residues long. V lost 2 bases to trimming and J lost 5 bases, with 6 bases between them. The CDR3 DNA reads as TGTGCCTGGAGTCCAGGGACTGAAGCTTTCTTT. Protein sequence: CAWSPGTEAFF.

This clonotype has only a few counts. The chain is built from TRBV9 and TRBJ1-2; D ambiguous. Germline assignment: CDR1 SGDLS and CDR2 YYNGEE. The V and J ends lost 0 bases and 0 bases respectively, with 6 bases between them. The CDR3 runs 14 residues. CDR3 sequence reads: CASSVADSNYGYTF. CDR3 DNA: TGTGCCAGCAGCGTAGCTGACTCTAACTATGGCTACACCTTC.

This clonotype has a handful of counts. The gene calls are TRBV2 and TRBJ2-5; 10 bases fit TRBD2. The V segment lost 8 bases and the J segment 5 bases; nucleotides outside the gene matches: 8. Germline CDR1 SNHLY, CDR2 FYNNEI. The CDR3 is made up of 14 amino acids. This CDR3 reads CASERGGLIETQYF. In DNA, the CDR3 is TGTGCCAGCGAGCGGGGGGGCCTAATTGAGACCCAGTACTTC.

This clonotype was observed a few times. The J gene is TRBJ1-3, the V gene TRBV5-1, with TRBD1 matching 7 bases. This CDR3 region has 15 residues. The germline CDR1 and CDR2 sequences are SGHRS and YFSETQ. V trimming: 4 bases; J trimming: 0 bases; junction bases outside the gene matches: 4. The CDR3 reads CASSHGQDSGNTIYF. CDR3 bases: TGCGCCAGCAGCCACGGACAGGACTCTGGAAACACCATATATTTT.

This clonotype has at least ten counts. The chain is built from TRBV29-1 and TRBJ2-5, with D possibly matching TRBD1 (5 bases). CDR1 SQVTM and CDR2 ANQGSEA come from the germline V gene. This CDR3 comprises 14 residues. The germline V and J ends were trimmed by 7 bases and 1 base, with 16 bases remaining between them. The CDR3, as DNA: TGCAGCGGGGCGCACAGGAGAGGCCAAGAGACCCAGTACTTC. This sequence encodes CSGAHRRGQETQYF.

This clonotype has only a few counts. The gene calls are TRBV2 and TRBJ2-7; TRBD2 matches at 8 bases. J lost 5 bases, V lost 7 bases, and 10 bases had no gene match. The CDR3 spans 14 residues. Germline V lookup: CDR1 SNHLY, CDR2 FYNNEI. The CDR3 region is CASILAANSNEQYF. The CDR3 DNA sequence: TGTGCCAGCATACTAGCGGCGAACTCGAACGAGCAGTACTTC.

For the CDR3, the DNA is TGTGCCAGCAGCCAAGTGAGGAGCCCCTACGAGCAGTACTTC. This encodes CASSQVRSPYEQYF. This chain uses TRBV3-1 with TRBJ2-7; D is ambiguous. This CDR3 has 14 residues. Trimming pared 1 base from V and 2 bases from J, leaving 9 bases between. The germline gives CDR1 LGHDT, CDR2 YNNKEL (reference sequence).

This clonotype has only one observation. V is TRBV6-6 and J is TRBJ1-5; 12 positions match TRBD1. Trimming removed 2 bases from V and 2 bases from J; junction bases left unmatched: 13. Germline V lookup: CDR1 MNHNY, CDR2 SVGAGI (reference sequence). The CDR3 spans 20 residues. The CDR3 loop is CASSYPPGQGAPVRNQPQHF. CDR3 sequence (DNA): TGTGCCAGCAGTTACCCGCCGGGACAGGGGGCGCCGGTGCGCAATCAGCCCCAGCATTTT.

The rearrangement uses TRBV29-1 and TRBJ2-1; the match to TRBD2 covers 7 bases. This CDR3 contains 14 residues. V lost 7 bases, J lost 2 bases, and 8 bases stayed unmatched. CDR1 is SQVTM, CDR2 ANQGSEA, per germline. The CDR3 nucleotides are TGCAGCGCCGACCCGGGACTACCCTACAATGAGCAGTTCTTC. It translates to CSADPGLPYNEQFF.

The chain links TRBV15 to TRBJ2-3, with D unresolved. CDR1 and CDR2 (germline): LNHNV, YYDKDF (reference sequence). The CDR3 contains 16 residues. V lost 1 base to trimming and J lost 3 bases, with 14 bases between them. CDR3 in DNA: TGTGCCACCAGCAGAGGGGATAGGTCGGTGACAGATACGCAGTATTTT. Encoded protein: CATSRGDRSVTDTQYF.

The chain links TRBV18 to TRBJ2-7; the match to TRBD1 covers 7 bases. The CDR3 is 13 residues long. The germline gives CDR1 KGHSH, CDR2 LQKENI. The trim removed 2 bases at V and 5 bases at J, leaving 3 bases unmatched. The CDR3 sequence: CASSPTGAHEQYF. The CDR3 DNA reads TGTGCCAGCTCACCAACAGGGGCACACGAGCAGTACTTC.

V gene TRBV11-2 combines with J gene TRBJ1-5; a possible D gene is TRBD1 (5 bases). This CDR3 has 15 amino acids. With 6 bases removed from V and 5 bases from J, the gap between germline ends came to 17 bases. From germline, CDR1 is SGHAT and CDR2 FQNNGV. This CDR3 reads CASSLMGGKDQPQHF. The CDR3, as DNA: TGTGCCAGCAGTCTAATGGGGGGTAAGGATCAGCCCCAGCATTTT.

The sample holds a few counts of this clonotype. This chain uses TRBV6-6 with TRBJ2-5; 7 bases match TRBD1. The CDR3 loop spans 19 amino acids. With 2 bases clipped from V and 5 bases from J, the junction kept 20 bases outside the gene matches. The germline V gene encodes CDR1 MNHNY and CDR2 SVGAGI (reference sequence). The CDR3 loop is CASSYRYTNTQGRGETQYF. The CDR3 DNA follows: TGTGCCAGCAGTTACCGGTACACGAATACACAGGGGCGCGGGGAGACCCAGTACTTC.

The genes are TRBV20-1 and TRBJ2-1; the match to TRBD2 covers 9 bases. The CDR3 loop spans 19 amino acids. The germline V gene has CDR1 DFQATT and CDR2 SNEGSKA (reference sequence). The V segment lost 1 base and the J segment 2 bases; nucleotides outside the gene matches: 15. Here the CDR3 DNA reads TGCAGTGCTAGAGTTGCGGGAGGGATGGGTCCCATGCCCTACAATGAGCAGTTCTTC. It specifies CSARVAGGMGPMPYNEQFF.

The V gene is TRBV18, the J gene TRBJ1-5; TRBD1 is a possible D gene (6 bases). The CDR3 is made up of 16 amino acids. Germline CDR1 and CDR2: KGHSH and LQKENI. Between the trimmed V and J ends, which lost 3 bases and 0 bases, there was a span of 12 bases. DNA for the CDR3: TGTGCCAGCTCACCTGGGACACAAAGTAGCAATCAGCCCCAGCATTTT. Its protein is CASSPGTQSSNQPQHF.

This chain joins TRBV18 and TRBJ1-5; the D is unclear. The CDR3 contains 11 residues. Germline CDR1 KGHSH, CDR2 LQKENI. The V end was cut by 9 bases, the J end by 1 base, with 4 bases between. Here the CDR3 reads CARPSNQPQHF. The DNA for the CDR3 is TGTGCCAGGCCAAGCAATCAGCCCCAGCATTTT.

This clonotype was seen a few times. The V gene is TRBV7-3, the J gene TRBJ2-1, with D possibly being TRBD1 or TRBD2 (5 bases each). Germline V gives CDR1 SGHTA, CDR2 FQGTGA. Trimming took off 3 bases at V and 6 bases at J, with 15 bases between the two ends. The CDR3 is 15 residues long. CDR3 DNA: TGTGCCAGCAGCTTGACAGCGGCTCAGGGCAATGAGCAGTTCTTC. Amino acids: CASSLTAAQGNEQFF.

This clonotype was observed at least ten times. This chain joins TRBV27 and TRBJ2-7, with 9 bases matching TRBD1. In germline, CDR1 is MNHEY, CDR2 SMNVEV (reference sequence). With V trimmed by 6 bases and J by 7 bases, 7 bases remained unmatched. This CDR3 region has 13 residues. The CDR3 reads CASSPGQGGEQYF. CDR3 sequence (DNA): TGTGCCAGCAGCCCGGGACAGGGCGGGGAGCAGTACTTC.

This clonotype was seen a handful of times. J is TRBJ2-3 and V is TRBV12-3 or TRBV12-4; perhaps TRBD1 as D (5 bases). The CDR3 spans 15 residues. V lost 4 bases and J 0 bases, leaving 11 bases between the germline ends. CDR3: CASSSIGASTDTQYF. Here the CDR3 DNA reads TGTGCCAGCAGTTCCATAGGGGCGAGCACAGATACGCAGTATTTT.

The gene calls are TRBV7-6 and TRBJ2-7; 8 nucleotides agree with TRBD2. Germline V gene sequence: CDR1 SGHVS, CDR2 FNYEAQ. V lost 1 base and J lost 0; bases outside the gene matches: 20. This CDR3 region has 21 residues. CDR3 DNA: TGTGCCAGCAGCTTAGTCCCTAATCGGGGATCGAGCGGGGGAGGCTCCTACGAGCAGTACTTC. The encoded protein is CASSLVPNRGSSGGGSYEQYF.